This T cell receptor beta chain came from a study of shared clonotypes between healthy human individuals. The study's findings and limits: Non-shared clonotypes displayed generation probabilities falling below those of clonotypes present in all four donors.

The V and J ends lost 4 bases and 8 bases, in that order; junction bases with no gene match: 7. This CDR3 comprises 15 residues. From germline, CDR1 is MNHNS and CDR2 SASEGT. Sequencing was performed with immunoSEQ multiplex PCR; in TCRdb, only in-frame clones are kept and a portion is missing. The sample yields roughly 2,000,000 clones, over 85% seen once. A note on this clone: Its specificity is unknown.

Terminally differentiated effector memory CD45RA+ cells were excluded from the naive CD8 cells, which were CD45RO-negative and positively selected for CCR7. The source material was naive CD8+ T cells sorted from blood. This receptor was identified in a young man in good health. The chain carries TRBV6-1 and TRBJ1-6; 8 positions agree with TRBD1. The CDR3 reads CASSAPGQADSPLHF. The CDR3 bases are TGTGCCAGCAGTGCGCCGGGACAGGCCGATTCACCCCTCCACTTT.